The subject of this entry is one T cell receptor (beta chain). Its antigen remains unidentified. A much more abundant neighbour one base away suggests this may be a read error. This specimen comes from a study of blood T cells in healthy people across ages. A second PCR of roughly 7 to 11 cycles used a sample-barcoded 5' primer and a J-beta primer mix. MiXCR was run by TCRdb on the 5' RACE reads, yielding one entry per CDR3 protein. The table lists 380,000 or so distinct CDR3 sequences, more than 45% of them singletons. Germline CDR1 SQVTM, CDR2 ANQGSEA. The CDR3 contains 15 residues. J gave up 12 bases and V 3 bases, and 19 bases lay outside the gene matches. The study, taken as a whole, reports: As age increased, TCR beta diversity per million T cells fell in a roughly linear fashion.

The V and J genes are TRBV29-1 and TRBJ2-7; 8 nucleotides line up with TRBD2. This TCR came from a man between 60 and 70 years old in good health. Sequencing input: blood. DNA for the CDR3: TGCAGCGTTGAGACCCCGGGGGGGCTCTCCGAGACCCGGTACTTC. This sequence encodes CSVETPGGLSETRYF.